What follows describes a single T cell receptor beta chain. This entry comes from a study of blood T cell repertoires in COVID-19. V gave up 10 bases and J gave up 4 bases, with 16 bases separating them. The CDR3 is 13 residues long. TCRdb keeps only in-frame clones here, not all; method: immunoSEQ multiplex PCR. The data hold 150,000 to 200,000 clones, with roughly three quarters observed a single time. The receptor's source is a man aged 60 to 69 with active or convalescent COVID-19. The chain combines TRBV12-3 or TRBV12-4 with TRBJ1-2; D call uncertain. The material sequenced was peripheral blood. CDR3 DNA: TGTGCCACTACACCGGGTTTCAGCTATGGCTACACCTTC. It is translated as CATTPGFSYGYTF.